The sequence of this T cell receptor beta chain was determined in a study of blood T cell repertoires in COVID-19. Looked up from germline, CDR1 is MNHEY and CDR2 is SMNVEV (reference sequence). CDR3 length: 15 amino acids. V was shortened by 5 bases and J by 0 bases, with 11 bases between the two germline ends. Generated by immunoSEQ multiplex PCR, the TCRdb table keeps only in-frame clones and is missing some. The data hold nearly 400,000 clones, with under 90% observed a single time. This clonotype was obtained from a woman between 25 and 40 years old who had recovered from COVID-19. The material sequenced was PBMCs or T cells enriched from blood (not recorded which). The rearrangement joins TRBV27 to TRBJ1-3; D is uncertain. The CDR3 sequence is CASSTRSFSGNTIYF. The CDR3 DNA sequence: TGTGCCAGCAGTACCAGGTCGTTCTCTGGAAACACCATATATTTT.